This TCR beta chain came from a study of human T cells and chemical hapten exposure. Study findings and constraints: Against controls, expanded TCRs gave rise to significantly more large CDR3 similarity clusters. TCRs exceeding a frequency of 1 in 1000 stayed unchanged under DPC sensitization. PT1 expanded TCR counts correlated positively with patch test score.

TCRdb recomputed calls from the RACE reads with MiXCR, one row per CDR3 protein. Among tens of thousands of distinct CDR3 sequences listed, 9.9% were seen once. Documented time point: patch test 2, 6 weeks after DPC sensitization. The treatment was: therapeutic diphenylcyclopropenone sensitization with weekly scalp DPC. The study extracted total RNA from unfractionated whole blood. V lost 4 bases and J lost 1, with 5 bases in between. CDR1 PRHDT and CDR2 FYEKMQ come from the germline V gene (reference sequence). This CDR3 is 14 amino acids long. This clonotype was seen only a few times. What it binds is not known.

The clonotype was recovered from a woman aged 50 to 60 with alopecia areata. Some clones in this sample may be carry-over from other donors' samples. Material: whole blood, obtained in connection with sensitization to the hapten diphenylcyclopropenone (DPC). V and J are TRBV13 and TRBJ2-6; D is undetermined. The CDR3 here is CASSSLSGANVLTF. In nucleotides, the CDR3 is TGTGCCAGCAGCTCTTTATCTGGGGCCAACGTCCTGACTTTC.